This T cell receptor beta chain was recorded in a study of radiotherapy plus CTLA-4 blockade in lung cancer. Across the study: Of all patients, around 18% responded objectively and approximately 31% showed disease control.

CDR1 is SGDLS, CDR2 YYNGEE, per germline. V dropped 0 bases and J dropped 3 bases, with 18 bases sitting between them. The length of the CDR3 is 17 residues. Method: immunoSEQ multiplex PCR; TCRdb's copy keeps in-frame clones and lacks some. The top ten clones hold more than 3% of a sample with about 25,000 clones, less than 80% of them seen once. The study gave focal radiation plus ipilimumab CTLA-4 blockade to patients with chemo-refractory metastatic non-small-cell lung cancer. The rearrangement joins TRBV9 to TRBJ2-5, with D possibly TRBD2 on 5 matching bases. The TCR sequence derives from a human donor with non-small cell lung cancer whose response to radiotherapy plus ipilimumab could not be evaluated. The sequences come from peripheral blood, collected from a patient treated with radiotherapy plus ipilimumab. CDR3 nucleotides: TGTGCCAGCAGCGTAGGGAGGAGCCGGGTGCTTGAAGAGACCCAGTACTTC. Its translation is CASSVGRSRVLEETQYF.